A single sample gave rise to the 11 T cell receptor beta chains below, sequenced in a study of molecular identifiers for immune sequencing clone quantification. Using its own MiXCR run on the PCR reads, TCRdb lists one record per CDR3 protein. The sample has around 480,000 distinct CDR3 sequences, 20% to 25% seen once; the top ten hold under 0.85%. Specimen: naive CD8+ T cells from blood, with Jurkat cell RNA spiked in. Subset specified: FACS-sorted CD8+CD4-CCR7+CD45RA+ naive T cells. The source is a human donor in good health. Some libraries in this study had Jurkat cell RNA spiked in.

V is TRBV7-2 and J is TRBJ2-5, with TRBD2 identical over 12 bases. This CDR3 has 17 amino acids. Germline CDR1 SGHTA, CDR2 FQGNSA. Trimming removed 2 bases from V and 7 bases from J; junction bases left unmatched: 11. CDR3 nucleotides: TGTGCCAGCAGCTTATATGGGCTAGCGGGGGGGCCCAGGACCCAGTACTTC. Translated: CASSLYGLAGGPRTQYF.

CDR3 loop: CSGPGTDTQYF. The CDR3 DNA reads TGCAGTGGACCGGGCACAGATACGCAGTATTTT. The chain uses TRBV20-1 and TRBJ2-3; no definite D call. Trimming took 7 bases from V and 1 from J, leaving 6 bases between them. The CDR3 is 11 amino acids. The V gene's germline CDR1 is DFQATT and CDR2 SNEGSKA (reference sequence).

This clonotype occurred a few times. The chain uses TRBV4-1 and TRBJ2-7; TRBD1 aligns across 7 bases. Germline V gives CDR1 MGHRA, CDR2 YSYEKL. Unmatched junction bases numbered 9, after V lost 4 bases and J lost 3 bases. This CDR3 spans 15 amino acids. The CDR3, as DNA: TGCGCCAGCAGCCTAGGGACAGCTCCCGTCTACGAGCAGTACTTC. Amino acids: CASSLGTAPVYEQYF.

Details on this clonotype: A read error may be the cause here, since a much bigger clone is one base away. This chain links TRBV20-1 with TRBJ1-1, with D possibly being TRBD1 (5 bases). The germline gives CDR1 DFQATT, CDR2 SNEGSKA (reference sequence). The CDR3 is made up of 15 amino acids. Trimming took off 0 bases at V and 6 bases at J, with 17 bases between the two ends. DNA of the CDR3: TGCAGTGCTAGAGATCCCGGGACGTTAAACGCTGAAGCTTTCTTT. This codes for CSARDPGTLNAEAFF.

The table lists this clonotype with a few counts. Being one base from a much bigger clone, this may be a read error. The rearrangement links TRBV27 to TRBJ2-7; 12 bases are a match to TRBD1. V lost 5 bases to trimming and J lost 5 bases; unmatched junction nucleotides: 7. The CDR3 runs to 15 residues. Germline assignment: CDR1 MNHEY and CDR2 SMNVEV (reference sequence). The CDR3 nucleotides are TGTGCCAGCAGTCCCGGGACAGGGGGCTTCAACGAGCAGTACTTC. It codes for CASSPGTGGFNEQYF.

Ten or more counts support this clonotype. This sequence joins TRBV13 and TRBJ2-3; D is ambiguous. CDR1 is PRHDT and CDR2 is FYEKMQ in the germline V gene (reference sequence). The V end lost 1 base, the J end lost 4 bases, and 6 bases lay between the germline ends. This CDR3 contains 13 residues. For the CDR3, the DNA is TGTGCCAGCAGCTTAGTGCAGTCAGATACGCAGTATTTT. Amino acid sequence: CASSLVQSDTQYF.

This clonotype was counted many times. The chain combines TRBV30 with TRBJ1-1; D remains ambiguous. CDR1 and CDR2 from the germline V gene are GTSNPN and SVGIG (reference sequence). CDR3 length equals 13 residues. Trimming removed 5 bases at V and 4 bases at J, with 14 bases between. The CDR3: CAWERTLRTEAFF. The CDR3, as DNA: TGTGCCTGGGAACGAACTCTTCGCACTGAAGCTTTCTTT.

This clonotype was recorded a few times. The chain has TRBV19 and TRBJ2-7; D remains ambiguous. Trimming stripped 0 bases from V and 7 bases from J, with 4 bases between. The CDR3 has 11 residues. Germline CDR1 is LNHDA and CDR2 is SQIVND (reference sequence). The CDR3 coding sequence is TGTGCCAGTAGTATAGATACGGAGCAGTACTTC. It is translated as CASSIDTEQYF. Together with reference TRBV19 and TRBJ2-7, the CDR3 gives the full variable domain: DGGITQSPKYLFRKEGQNVTLSCEQNLNHDAMYWYRQDPGQGLRLIYYSQIVNDFQKGDIAEGYSVSREKKESFPLTVTSAQKNPTAFYLCASSIDTEQYFGPGTRLTVT.

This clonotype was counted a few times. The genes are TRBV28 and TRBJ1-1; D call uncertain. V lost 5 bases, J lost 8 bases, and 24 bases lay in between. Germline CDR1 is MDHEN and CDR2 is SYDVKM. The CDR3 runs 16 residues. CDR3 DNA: TGTGCCAGCAGTAACCGCCTAGGACCCGAGCTTTCCGAAGCTTTCTTT. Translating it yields CASSNRLGPELSEAFF.

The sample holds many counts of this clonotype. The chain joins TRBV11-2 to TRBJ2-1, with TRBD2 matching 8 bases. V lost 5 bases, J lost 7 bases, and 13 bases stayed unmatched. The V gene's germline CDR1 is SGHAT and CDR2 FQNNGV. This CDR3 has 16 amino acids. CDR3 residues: CASSPERGTETNEQFF. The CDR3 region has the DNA TGTGCCAGCAGCCCAGAGCGGGGGACTGAAACTAATGAGCAGTTCTTC.

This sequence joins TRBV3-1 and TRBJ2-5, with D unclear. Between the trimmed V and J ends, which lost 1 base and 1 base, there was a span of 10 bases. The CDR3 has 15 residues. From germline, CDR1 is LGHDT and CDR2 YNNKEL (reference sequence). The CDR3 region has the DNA TGTGCCAGCAGCCAAGGAAAGGCTTTCCAAGAGACCCAGTACTTC. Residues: CASSQGKAFQETQYF.